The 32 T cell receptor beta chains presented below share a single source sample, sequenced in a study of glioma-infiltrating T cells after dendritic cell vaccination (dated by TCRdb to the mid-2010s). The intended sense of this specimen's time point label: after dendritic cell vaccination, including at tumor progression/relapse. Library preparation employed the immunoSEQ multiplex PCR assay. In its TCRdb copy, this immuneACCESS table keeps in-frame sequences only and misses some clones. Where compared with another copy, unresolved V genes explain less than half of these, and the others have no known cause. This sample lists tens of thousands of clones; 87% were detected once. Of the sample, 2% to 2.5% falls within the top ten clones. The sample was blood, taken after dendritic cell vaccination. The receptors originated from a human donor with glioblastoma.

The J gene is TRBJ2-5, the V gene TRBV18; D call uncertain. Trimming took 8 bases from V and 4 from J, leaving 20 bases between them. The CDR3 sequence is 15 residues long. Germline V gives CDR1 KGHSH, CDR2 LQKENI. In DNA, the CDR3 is TGTGCCAGCACCTACCGACCCGGGTTACGAGAGACCCAGTACTTC. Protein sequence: CASTYRPGLRETQYF.

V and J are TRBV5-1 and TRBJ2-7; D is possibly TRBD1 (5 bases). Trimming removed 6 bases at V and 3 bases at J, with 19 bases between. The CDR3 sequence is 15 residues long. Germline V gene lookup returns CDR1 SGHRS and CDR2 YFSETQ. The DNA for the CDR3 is TGCGCCAGCACGACTTCCAGCTCAGGGAACTACGAGCAGTACTTC. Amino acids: CASTTSSSGNYEQYF.

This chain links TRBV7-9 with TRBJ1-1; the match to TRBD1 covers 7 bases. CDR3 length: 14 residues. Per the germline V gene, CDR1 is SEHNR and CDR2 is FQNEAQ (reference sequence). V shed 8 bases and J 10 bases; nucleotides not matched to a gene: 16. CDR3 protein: CASDRVGAALGAFF. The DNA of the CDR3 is TGTGCCAGCGACAGGGTAGGAGCTGCTCTTGGAGCTTTCTTT.

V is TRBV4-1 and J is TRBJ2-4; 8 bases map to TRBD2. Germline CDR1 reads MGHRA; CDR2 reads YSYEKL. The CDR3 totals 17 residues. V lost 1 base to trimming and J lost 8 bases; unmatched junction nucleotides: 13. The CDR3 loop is CASSQGAGMAGGDIQYF. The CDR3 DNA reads TGCGCCAGCAGCCAAGGGGCGGGGATGGCCGGGGGGGACATTCAGTACTTC.

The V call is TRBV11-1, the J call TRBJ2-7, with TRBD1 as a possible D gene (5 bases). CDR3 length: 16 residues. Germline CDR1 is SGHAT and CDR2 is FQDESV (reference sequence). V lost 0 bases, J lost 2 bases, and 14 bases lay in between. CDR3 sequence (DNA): TGTGCCAGCAGCTTAGCGTCAGACAGCATACCCTACGAGCAGTACTTC. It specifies CASSLASDSIPYEQYF.

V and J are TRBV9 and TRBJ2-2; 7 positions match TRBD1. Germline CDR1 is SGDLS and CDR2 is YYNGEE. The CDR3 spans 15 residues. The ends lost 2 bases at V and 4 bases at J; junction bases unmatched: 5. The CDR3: CASSVTGSFTGELFF. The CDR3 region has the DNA TGTGCCAGCAGCGTGACAGGGTCGTTCACCGGGGAGCTGTTTTTT.

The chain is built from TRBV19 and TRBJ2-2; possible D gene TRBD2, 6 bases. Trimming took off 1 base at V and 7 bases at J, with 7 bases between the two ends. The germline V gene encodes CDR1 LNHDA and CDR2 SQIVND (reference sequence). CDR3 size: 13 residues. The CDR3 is CASSIVGLGELFF. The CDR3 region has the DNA TGTGCCAGTAGTATAGTGGGACTCGGGGAGCTGTTTTTT.

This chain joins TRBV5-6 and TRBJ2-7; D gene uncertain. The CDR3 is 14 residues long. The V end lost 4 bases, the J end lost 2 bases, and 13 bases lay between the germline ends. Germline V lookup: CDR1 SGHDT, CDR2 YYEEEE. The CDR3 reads CASSGPDGTYEQYF. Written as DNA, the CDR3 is TGTGCCAGCAGCGGGCCCGACGGAACCTACGAGCAGTACTTC. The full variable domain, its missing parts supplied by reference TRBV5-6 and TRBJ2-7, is DAGVTQSPTHLIKTRGQQVTLRCSPKSGHDTVSWYQQALGQGPQFIFQYYEEEERQRGNFPDRFSGHQFPNYSSELNVNALLLGDSALYLCASSGPDGTYEQYFGPGTRLTVT.

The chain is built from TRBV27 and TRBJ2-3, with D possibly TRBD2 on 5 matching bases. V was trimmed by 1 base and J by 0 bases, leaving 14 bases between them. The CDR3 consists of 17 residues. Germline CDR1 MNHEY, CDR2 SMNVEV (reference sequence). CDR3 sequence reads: CASSLLGLAPSTDTQYF. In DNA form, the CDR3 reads TGTGCCAGCAGTTTATTAGGCCTAGCCCCTAGCACAGATACGCAGTATTTT.

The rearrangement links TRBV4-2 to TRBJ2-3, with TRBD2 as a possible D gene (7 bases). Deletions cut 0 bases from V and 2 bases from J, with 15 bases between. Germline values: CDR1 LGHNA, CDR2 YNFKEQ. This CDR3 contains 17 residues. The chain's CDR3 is CASSQDPAGATTDTQYF. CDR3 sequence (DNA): TGTGCCAGCAGCCAAGATCCGGCGGGGGCGACCACAGATACGCAGTATTTT.

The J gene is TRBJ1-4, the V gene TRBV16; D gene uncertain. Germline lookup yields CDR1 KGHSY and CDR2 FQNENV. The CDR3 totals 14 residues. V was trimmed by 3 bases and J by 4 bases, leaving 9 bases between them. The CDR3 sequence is CASSHEGVNEKLFF. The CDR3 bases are TGTGCCAGCAGCCACGAGGGCGTTAATGAAAAACTGTTTTTT. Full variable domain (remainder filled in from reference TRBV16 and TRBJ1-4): GEEVAQTPKHLVRGEGQKAKLYCAPIKGHSYVFWYQQVLKNEFKFLISFQNENVFDETGMPKERFSAKCLPNSPCSLEIQATKLEDSAVYFCASSHEGVNEKLFFGSGTQLSVL.

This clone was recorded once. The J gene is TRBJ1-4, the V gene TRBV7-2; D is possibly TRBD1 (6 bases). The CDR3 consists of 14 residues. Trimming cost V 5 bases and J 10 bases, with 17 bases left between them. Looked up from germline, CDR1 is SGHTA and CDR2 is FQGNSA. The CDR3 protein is CASSPPGGGGKLFF. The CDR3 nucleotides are TGTGCCAGCAGCCCCCCGGGAGGGGGTGGAAAACTGTTTTTT.

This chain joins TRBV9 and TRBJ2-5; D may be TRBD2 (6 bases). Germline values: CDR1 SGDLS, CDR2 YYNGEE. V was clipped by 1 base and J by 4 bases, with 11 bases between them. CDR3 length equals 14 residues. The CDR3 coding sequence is TGTGCCAGCAGCGTATTGTGGGGAGGAGAGACCCAGTACTTC. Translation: CASSVLWGGETQYF.

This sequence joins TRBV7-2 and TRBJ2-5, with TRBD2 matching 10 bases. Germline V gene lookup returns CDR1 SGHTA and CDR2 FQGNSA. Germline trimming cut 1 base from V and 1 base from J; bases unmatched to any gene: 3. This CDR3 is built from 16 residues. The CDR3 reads CASSLEVAGGQETQYF. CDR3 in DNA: TGTGCCAGCAGCTTAGAGGTAGCGGGGGGCCAAGAGACCCAGTACTTC.

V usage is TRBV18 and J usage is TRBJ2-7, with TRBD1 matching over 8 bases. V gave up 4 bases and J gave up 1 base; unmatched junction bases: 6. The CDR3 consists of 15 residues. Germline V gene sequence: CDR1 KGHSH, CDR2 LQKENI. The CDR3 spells CASSLVGQASYEQYF. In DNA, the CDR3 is TGTGCCAGCTCACTGGTGGGACAGGCGTCCTACGAGCAGTACTTC.

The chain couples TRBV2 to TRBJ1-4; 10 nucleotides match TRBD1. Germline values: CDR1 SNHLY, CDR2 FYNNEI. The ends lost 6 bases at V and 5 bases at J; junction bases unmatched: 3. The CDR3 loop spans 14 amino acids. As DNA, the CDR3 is TGTGCCAGCAGCCCGGACAGGGGGAATGAAAAACTGTTTTTT. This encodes CASSPDRGNEKLFF.

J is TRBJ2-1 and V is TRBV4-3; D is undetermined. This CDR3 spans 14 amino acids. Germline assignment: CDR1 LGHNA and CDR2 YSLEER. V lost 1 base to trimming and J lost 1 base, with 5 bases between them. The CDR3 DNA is TGCGCCAGCAGCCAAGGGGCATCCTACAATGAGCAGTTCTTC. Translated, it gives CASSQGASYNEQFF.

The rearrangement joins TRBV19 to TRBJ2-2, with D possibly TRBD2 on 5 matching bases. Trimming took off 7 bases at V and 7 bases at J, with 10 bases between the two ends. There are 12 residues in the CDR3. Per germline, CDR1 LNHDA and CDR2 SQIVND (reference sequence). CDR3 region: CASTRAGGELFF. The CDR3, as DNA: TGTGCCAGTACGAGGGCGGGCGGGGAGCTGTTTTTT.

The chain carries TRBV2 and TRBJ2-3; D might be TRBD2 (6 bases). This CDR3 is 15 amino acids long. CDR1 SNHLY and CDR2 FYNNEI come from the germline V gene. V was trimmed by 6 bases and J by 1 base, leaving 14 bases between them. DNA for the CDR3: TGTGCCAGCAGGGCTTGGCGGGGTGGCACAGATACGCAGTATTTT. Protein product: CASRAWRGGTDTQYF.

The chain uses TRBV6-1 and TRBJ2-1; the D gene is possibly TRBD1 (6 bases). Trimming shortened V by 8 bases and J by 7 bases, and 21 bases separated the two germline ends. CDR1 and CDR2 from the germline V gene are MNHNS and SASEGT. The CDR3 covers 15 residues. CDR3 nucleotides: TGTGCCAGCGTTCTAGTAAGGGGGTCAGGAAATGAGCAGTTCTTC. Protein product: CASVLVRGSGNEQFF.

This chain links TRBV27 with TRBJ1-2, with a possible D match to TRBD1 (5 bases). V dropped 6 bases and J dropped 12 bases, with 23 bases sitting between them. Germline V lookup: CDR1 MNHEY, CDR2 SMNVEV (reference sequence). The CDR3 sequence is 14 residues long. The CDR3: CASRYSPGKGGHTF. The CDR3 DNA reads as TGTGCCAGCAGGTACAGTCCAGGGAAGGGCGGCCACACCTTC.

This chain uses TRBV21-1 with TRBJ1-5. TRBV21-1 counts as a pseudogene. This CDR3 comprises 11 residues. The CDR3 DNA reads TGTGCCAGCCCCCGGGTCTTGCCCCAGCATTTT. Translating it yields CASPRVLPQHF.

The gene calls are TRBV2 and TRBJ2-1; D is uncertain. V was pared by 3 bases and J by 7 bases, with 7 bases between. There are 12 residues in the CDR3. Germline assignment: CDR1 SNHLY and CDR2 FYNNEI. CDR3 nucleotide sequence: TGTGCCAGCAGTGAGTGGCCGAATGAGCAGTTCTTC. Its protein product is CASSEWPNEQFF. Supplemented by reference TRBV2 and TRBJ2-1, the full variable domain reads EPEVTQTPSHQVTQMGQEVILRCVPISNHLYFYWYRQILGQKVEFLVSFYNNEISEKSEIFDDQFSVERPDGSNFTLKIRSTKLEDSAMYFCASSEWPNEQFFGPGTRLTVL.

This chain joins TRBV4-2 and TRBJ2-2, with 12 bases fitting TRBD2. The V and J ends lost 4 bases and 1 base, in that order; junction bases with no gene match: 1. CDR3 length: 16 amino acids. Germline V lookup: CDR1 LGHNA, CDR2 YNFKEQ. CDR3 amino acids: CASSRGLAGNTGELFF. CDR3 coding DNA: TGTGCCAGCAGCCGGGGACTAGCGGGGAACACCGGGGAGCTGTTTTTT.

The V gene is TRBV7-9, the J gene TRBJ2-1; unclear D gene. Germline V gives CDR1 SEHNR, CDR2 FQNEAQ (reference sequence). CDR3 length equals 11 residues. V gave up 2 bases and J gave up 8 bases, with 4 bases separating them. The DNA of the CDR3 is TGTGCCAGCAGCTTATCGGATGAGCAGTTCTTC. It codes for CASSLSDEQFF.

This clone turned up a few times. CDR3 DNA sequence: TGTGCCAGCAGACGGACAGAGGGAGGGGAAAAACTGTTTTTT. Translation: CASRRTEGGEKLFF. This sequence joins TRBV11-2 and TRBJ1-4; D is perhaps TRBD1 (6 bases). The length of the CDR3 is 14 residues. From germline, CDR1 is SGHAT and CDR2 FQNNGV. Trimming cost V 6 bases and J 8 bases, with 16 bases left between them. Full variable domain (outside the CDR3, taken from reference TRBV11-2 and TRBJ1-4): EAGVAQSPRYKIIEKRQSVAFWCNPISGHATLYWYQQILGQGPKLLIQFQNNGVVDDSQLPKDRFSAERLKGVDSTLKIQPAKLEDSAVYLCASRRTEGGEKLFFGSGTQLSVL.

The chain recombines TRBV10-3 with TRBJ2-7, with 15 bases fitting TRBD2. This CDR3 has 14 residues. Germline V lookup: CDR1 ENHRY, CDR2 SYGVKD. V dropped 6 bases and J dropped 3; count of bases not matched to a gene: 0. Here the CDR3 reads CAIRGLAGGYEQYF. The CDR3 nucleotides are TGTGCCATCAGGGGACTAGCGGGAGGCTACGAGCAGTACTTC.

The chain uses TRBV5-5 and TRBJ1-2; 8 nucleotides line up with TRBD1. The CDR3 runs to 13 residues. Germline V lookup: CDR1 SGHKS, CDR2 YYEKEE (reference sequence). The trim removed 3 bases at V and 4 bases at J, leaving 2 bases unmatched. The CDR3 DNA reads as TGTGCCAGCAGCTCGGGACAGGCCTATGGCTACACCTTC. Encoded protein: CASSSGQAYGYTF.

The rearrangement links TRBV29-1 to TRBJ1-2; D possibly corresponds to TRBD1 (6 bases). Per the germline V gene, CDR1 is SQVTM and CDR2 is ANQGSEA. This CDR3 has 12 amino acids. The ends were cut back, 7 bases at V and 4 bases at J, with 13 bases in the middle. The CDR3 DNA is TGCAGCGGGGTCACAGGGCTCTATGGCTACACCTTC. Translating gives CSGVTGLYGYTF.

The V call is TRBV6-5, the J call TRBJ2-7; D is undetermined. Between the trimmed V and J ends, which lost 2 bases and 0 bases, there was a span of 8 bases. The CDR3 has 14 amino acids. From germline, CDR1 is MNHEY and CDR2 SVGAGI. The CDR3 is CASSYVGSSYEQYF. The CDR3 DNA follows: TGTGCCAGCAGTTACGTTGGCAGCTCCTACGAGCAGTACTTC.

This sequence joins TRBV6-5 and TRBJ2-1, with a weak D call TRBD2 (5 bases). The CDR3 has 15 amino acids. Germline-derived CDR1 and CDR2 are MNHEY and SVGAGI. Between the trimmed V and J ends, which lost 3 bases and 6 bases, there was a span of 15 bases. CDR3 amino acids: CASSYAVRRSNEQFF. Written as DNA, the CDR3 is TGTGCCAGCAGTTATGCGGTCCGGAGGAGCAATGAGCAGTTCTTC.

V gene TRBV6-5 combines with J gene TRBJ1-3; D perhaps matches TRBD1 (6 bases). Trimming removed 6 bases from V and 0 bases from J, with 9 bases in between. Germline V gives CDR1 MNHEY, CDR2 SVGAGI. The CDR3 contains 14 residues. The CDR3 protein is CASRPQGSGNTIYF. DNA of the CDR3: TGTGCCAGCAGGCCACAGGGCTCTGGAAACACCATATATTTT.